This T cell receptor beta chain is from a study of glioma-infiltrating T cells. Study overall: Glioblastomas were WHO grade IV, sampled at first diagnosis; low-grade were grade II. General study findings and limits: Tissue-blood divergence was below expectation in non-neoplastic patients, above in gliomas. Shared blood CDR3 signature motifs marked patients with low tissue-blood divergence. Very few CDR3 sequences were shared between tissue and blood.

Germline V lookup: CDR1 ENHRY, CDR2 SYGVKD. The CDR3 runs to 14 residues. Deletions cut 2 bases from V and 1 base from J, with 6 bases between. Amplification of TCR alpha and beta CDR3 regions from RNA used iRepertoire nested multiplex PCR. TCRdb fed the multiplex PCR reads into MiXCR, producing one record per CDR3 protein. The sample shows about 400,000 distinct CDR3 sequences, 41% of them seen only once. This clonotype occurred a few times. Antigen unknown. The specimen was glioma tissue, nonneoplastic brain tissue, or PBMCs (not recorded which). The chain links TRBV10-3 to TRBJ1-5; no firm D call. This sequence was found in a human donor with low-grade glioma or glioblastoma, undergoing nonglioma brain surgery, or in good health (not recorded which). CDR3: CAISEGLSNQPQHF. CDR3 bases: TGTGCCATCAGTGAGGGTCTCAGCAATCAGCCCCAGCATTTT.